Shown below are 23 T cell receptor beta chains from a single sample sequenced in a study of patients and donors after allogeneic stem cell transplantation. MiXCR, applied by TCRdb to the RT-PCR reads, yields one record per CDR3 protein. Of around 150,000 distinct CDR3 sequences listed, approximately 35% are singletons. The sequencing sample was made of blood, either unsorted or a sorted T cell fraction (not recorded which). The receptors here all came from a human donor who was either an allogeneic HSCT recipient or a stem cell or donor lymphocyte infusion donor (not recorded which). It is not recorded whose cells these are; they may come from a transplant donor.

This clonotype occurred a few times. V is TRBV6-5 and J is TRBJ1-4; the match to TRBD1 covers 8 bases. Per the germline V gene, CDR1 is MNHEY and CDR2 is SVGAGI. This CDR3 is built from 13 residues. After removal of 6 bases from V and 8 bases from J, the junction contained 5 bases not matched to a gene. The CDR3 nucleotides are TGTGCCAGCAGCCAGGGGGCCGAGGAAAAACTGTTTTTT. Translated, it gives CASSQGAEEKLFF.

The chain combines TRBV6-5 with TRBJ1-2; a possible D gene is TRBD1 (6 bases). Germline loops: CDR1 MNHEY, CDR2 SVGAGI. Trimming took 6 bases from V and 8 from J, leaving 19 bases between them. CDR3 length equals 14 residues. The CDR3 is CASSLQGRNGGYTF. In DNA form, the CDR3 reads TGTGCCAGCAGCCTACAGGGCAGGAACGGCGGCTACACCTTC.

This clonotype turned up a few times. The chain recombines TRBV27 with TRBJ1-1, with D unresolved. Germline V gene sequence: CDR1 MNHEY, CDR2 SMNVEV (reference sequence). The CDR3 sequence is 12 residues long. V was trimmed by 11 bases and J by 1 base, leaving 11 bases between them. CDR3 DNA: TGTGCCGCTCGGACGGCGAACACTGAAGCTTTCTTT. Translation: CAARTANTEAFF.

The chain links TRBV9 to TRBJ1-2; possible D gene TRBD1, 5 bases. V was trimmed by 0 bases and J by 2 bases, leaving 11 bases between them. This CDR3 contains 15 residues. The germline gives CDR1 SGDLS, CDR2 YYNGEE. The CDR3 is CASSVEGSANYGYTF. The CDR3 DNA is TGTGCCAGCAGCGTAGAGGGGTCGGCGAACTATGGCTACACCTTC.

To note about this clonotype: The junction and the germline gene differ at one end; a read error may be behind it. The rearrangement links TRBV5-1 to TRBJ2-1; possible D gene TRBD1, 6 bases. There are 16 residues in the CDR3. Germline V gene sequence: CDR1 SGHRS, CDR2 YFSETQ. DNA of the CDR3: TGCGCCAGCAGCTTATTCGGTGGGGGCGACTACTATGAGCAGTTCTTC. Translated, it gives CASSLFGGGDYYEQFF.

This rearrangement joins TRBV29-1 to TRBJ2-1; D possibly corresponds to TRBD1 (6 bases). Per the germline V gene, CDR1 is SQVTM and CDR2 is ANQGSEA. The CDR3 contains 14 residues. Trimming removed 4 bases from V and 1 base from J, with 11 bases in between. CDR3 region: CSVVGGTSYNEQFF. The CDR3 DNA reads as TGCAGCGTTGTAGGGGGTACGTCCTACAATGAGCAGTTCTTC.

The chain links TRBV12-3 or TRBV12-4 to TRBJ1-1; D uncertain. Trimming left V 3 bases short and J 4 bases short, with 6 bases between. The length of the CDR3 is 12 residues. The CDR3 DNA sequence: TGTGCCAGCAGTTTCTGGGGCACTGAAGCTTTCTTT. It specifies CASSFWGTEAFF.

The rearrangement uses TRBV7-9 and TRBJ1-5, with a tentative D call TRBD1 (6 bases). V was cut by 5 bases and J by 7 bases, with 15 bases left in between. CDR3 length equals 14 residues. Germline lookup yields CDR1 SEHNR and CDR2 FQNEAQ (reference sequence). The CDR3 DNA is TGTGCCAGCAGCCTTGGGGGCGCGGGGCAGCCCCAGCATTTT. Encoded protein: CASSLGGAGQPQHF.

The V call is TRBV12-3 or TRBV12-4, the J call TRBJ1-2; D call uncertain. V lost 5 bases and J lost 2, with 30 bases in between. This CDR3 comprises 20 residues. CDR3 residues: CASSVQPGRPVASQNYGYTF. The CDR3 DNA sequence: TGTGCCAGCAGTGTCCAGCCTGGACGGCCAGTAGCATCTCAAAACTATGGCTACACCTTC.

This clonotype was counted between two and nine times. CDR3 DNA sequence: TGTGCCAGCAGCGCAGGGGATTCACCCCTCCACTTT. This codes for CASSAGDSPLHF. This chain links TRBV9 with TRBJ1-6; tentatively, D is TRBD1 (6 bases). V was shortened by 3 bases and J by 8 bases, with 6 bases between the two germline ends. Germline V gives CDR1 SGDLS, CDR2 YYNGEE. This CDR3 comprises 12 residues.

The gene calls are TRBV5-1 and TRBJ2-3, with 8 bases matching TRBD2. Per germline, CDR1 SGHRS and CDR2 YFSETQ. The V segment lost 1 base and the J segment 0 bases; nucleotides outside the gene matches: 10. The length of the CDR3 is 18 residues. The CDR3 bases are TGCGCCAGCAGCTTGCTGCGCCAAATAGCGGGGAGCACAGATACGCAGTATTTT. It translates to CASSLLRQIAGSTDTQYF.

In its sample, this clonotype was seen a few times. The chain is built from TRBV27 and TRBJ1-1, with 7 bases that match TRBD1. The CDR3 consists of 14 residues. The V gene end was trimmed by 5 bases and the J gene end by 4 bases; junction bases not matched to a gene: 7. The V gene's germline CDR1 is MNHEY and CDR2 SMNVEV (reference sequence). CDR3 sequence (DNA): TGTGCCAGCAGTGATGACAGGGTGTCCACTGAAGCTTTCTTT. Translated: CASSDDRVSTEAFF.

V gene TRBV7-9 combines with J gene TRBJ1-3, with a tentative D call TRBD1 (6 bases). CDR3 length: 16 amino acids. The ends were cut back, 5 bases at V and 2 bases at J, with 16 bases in the middle. In germline, CDR1 is SEHNR, CDR2 FQNEAQ (reference sequence). CDR3 region: CASSVQGTPTGNTIYF. The CDR3 bases are TGTGCCAGCAGCGTACAGGGAACTCCAACTGGAAACACCATATATTTT.

This clonotype was detected only a few times. The chain has TRBV6-2 or TRBV6-3 and TRBJ2-3, with D unresolved. The V end was cut by 5 bases, the J end by 0 bases, with 12 bases between. Germline V lookup: CDR1 MNHEY, CDR2 SVGEGT. There are 15 residues in the CDR3. The CDR3: CASSIWAASTDTQYF. As DNA, the CDR3 is TGTGCCAGCAGTATTTGGGCAGCTAGCACAGATACGCAGTATTTT.

This clonotype has just a few counts. The chain recombines TRBV28 with TRBJ1-2, with TRBD1 matching over 11 bases. Germline CDR1 reads MDHEN; CDR2 reads SYDVKM. The CDR3 spans 16 residues. V was pared by 6 bases and J by 5 bases, with 11 bases of the junction left unmatched. CDR3 coding DNA: TGTGCCAGCAGACTCCCCCGAGGACAGGGGGCTTATGGCTACACCTTC. Translated, it gives CASRLPRGQGAYGYTF.

The rearrangement links TRBV5-1 to TRBJ2-7; 9 bases are shared with TRBD1. This CDR3 is 12 amino acids long. Trimming at V came to 4 bases and at J to 7 bases, leaving 3 bases not matched to a gene. CDR1 is SGHRS and CDR2 is YFSETQ in the germline V gene. CDR3 region: CASSGTGWEQYF. CDR3 in DNA: TGCGCCAGCAGCGGGACAGGGTGGGAGCAGTACTTC. The complete variable domain, with remaining parts taken from reference TRBV5-1 and TRBJ2-7, reads KAGVTQTPRYLIKTRGQQVTLSCSPISGHRSVSWYQQTPGQGLQFLFEYFSETQRNKGNFPGRFSGRQFSNSRSEMNVSTLELGDSALYLCASSGTGWEQYFGPGTRLTVT.

This clonotype has just a few counts. The chain uses TRBV9 and TRBJ2-2, with 7 bases fitting TRBD2. Germline loops: CDR1 SGDLS, CDR2 YYNGEE. Trimming removed 2 bases from V and 0 bases from J; junction bases left unmatched: 4. The CDR3 runs 16 residues. The CDR3 coding sequence is TGTGCCAGCAGCGTGCTCGGGGGGTCGAACACCGGGGAGCTGTTTTTT. Translation gives CASSVLGGSNTGELFF. The complete variable domain, with remaining parts taken from reference TRBV9 and TRBJ2-2, reads DSGVTQTPKHLITATGQRVTLRCSPRSGDLSVYWYQQSLDQGLQFLIQYYNGEERAKGNILERFSAQQFPDLHSELNLSSLELGDSALYFCASSVLGGSNTGELFFGEGSRLTVL.

The gene calls are TRBV7-9 and TRBJ1-3; weak D call: TRBD1 (6 bases). CDR1 and CDR2 from the germline V gene are SEHNR and FQNEAQ (reference sequence). V was trimmed by 11 bases and J by 0 bases, leaving 14 bases between them. This CDR3 is 14 amino acids long. The CDR3 is CAGPEGDSGNTIYF. The CDR3 region has the DNA TGTGCCGGCCCGGAGGGGGACTCTGGAAACACCATATATTTT.

V gene TRBV20-1 combines with J gene TRBJ1-6; no firm D call. CDR1 and CDR2 from the germline V gene are DFQATT and SNEGSKA (reference sequence). The CDR3 length is 16 residues. The V end was cut by 1 base, the J end by 4 bases, with 14 bases between. DNA of the CDR3: TGCAGTGCTAGAGCTCTTCAACATCCTTATAATTCACCCCTCCACTTT. Residues: CSARALQHPYNSPLHF.

J is TRBJ1-6 and V is TRBV27; no clear D gene. The CDR3 extends over 14 amino acids. Germline CDR1 reads MNHEY; CDR2 reads SMNVEV (reference sequence). V lost 8 bases, J lost 9 bases, and 17 bases lay in between. The CDR3 DNA reads TGTGCCAGCCTACCCCGGGAGGGCGGTTCACCCCTCCACTTT. It yields the protein CASLPREGGSPLHF.

V and J are TRBV10-2 and TRBJ1-5, with D possibly TRBD1 on 5 matching bases. V gave up 2 bases and J gave up 0 bases, with 11 bases separating them. The CDR3 extends over 16 amino acids. The germline gives CDR1 WSHSY, CDR2 SAAADI. In nucleotides, the CDR3 is TGCGCCAGCAGTGAGGGAAGCGGGGCTAGCAATCAGCCCCAGCATTTT. This codes for CASSEGSGASNQPQHF.

The CDR3 spells CAPNGREEQYF. The CDR3 region has the DNA TGTGCTCCAAATGGGAGGGAAGAGCAGTACTTC. The chain combines TRBV6-1 with TRBJ2-7; the match to TRBD2 covers 7 bases. The germline gives CDR1 MNHNS, CDR2 SASEGT. The CDR3 has 11 amino acids.

The rearrangement uses TRBV12-3 or TRBV12-4 and TRBJ2-5, with D hard to call. The germline V and J ends were trimmed by 7 bases and 4 bases, with 4 bases remaining between them. This CDR3 has 10 amino acids. CDR3 amino acids: CASTRETQYF. The CDR3 bases are TGTGCCAGCACCCGAGAGACCCAGTACTTC.